This TCR beta chain was obtained from a study of CD8 T cells in Susac syndrome. An input of about 0.45 to 1 ug of RNA was subjected to reverse transcription using random hexamers. TCR beta CDR3 was amplified by immunoSEQ multiplex PCR. This amplification extended across 54 Vbeta and 13 Jbeta segments. One entry per CDR3 protein results from TCRdb running MiXCR on the immunoSEQ multiplex PCR reads. The repertoire holds 150,000 to 250,000 distinct CDR3 sequences, with 90% to 95% as singletons. FACS enriched CD8+ TEMRA cells, while bulk CD8+ and CD4+ were negatively isolated. Germline CDR1 is SGHTA and CDR2 is FQGNSA. The CDR3 extends over 15 amino acids. With V trimmed by 5 bases and J by 7 bases, 8 bases remained unmatched.

The chain joins TRBV7-2 to TRBJ2-5, with TRBD2 identical over 12 bases. This sequence was found in a human donor with multiple sclerosis. Sequenced material: CD4+ T cells from PBMCs. The CDR3, as DNA: TGTGCCAGCAGCGACCGGACTAGCGGGGTGGGGACCCAGTACTTC. It encodes CASSDRTSGVGTQYF.